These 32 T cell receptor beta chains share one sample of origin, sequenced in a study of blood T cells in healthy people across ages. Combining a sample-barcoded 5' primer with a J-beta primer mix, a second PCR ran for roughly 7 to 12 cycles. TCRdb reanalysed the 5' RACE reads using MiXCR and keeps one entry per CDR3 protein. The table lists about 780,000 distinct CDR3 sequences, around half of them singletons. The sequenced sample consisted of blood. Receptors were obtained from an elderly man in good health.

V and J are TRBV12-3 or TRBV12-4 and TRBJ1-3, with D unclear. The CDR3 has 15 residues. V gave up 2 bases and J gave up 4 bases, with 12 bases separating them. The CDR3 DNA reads TGTGCCAGCAGTTTAATGGGTAGGGTGGGAAACACCATATATTTT. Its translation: CASSLMGRVGNTIYF.

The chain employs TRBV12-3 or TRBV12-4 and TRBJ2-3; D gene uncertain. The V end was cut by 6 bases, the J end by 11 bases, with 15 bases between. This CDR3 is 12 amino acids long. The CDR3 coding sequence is TGTGCCAGCAGAGCTCCGTCGGTAGTGCAGTATTTT. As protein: CASRAPSVVQYF.

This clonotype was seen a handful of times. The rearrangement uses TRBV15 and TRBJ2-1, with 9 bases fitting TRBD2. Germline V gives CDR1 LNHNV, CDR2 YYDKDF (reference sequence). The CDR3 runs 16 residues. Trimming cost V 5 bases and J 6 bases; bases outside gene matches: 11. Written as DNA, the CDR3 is TGTGCCACCAGCGGTGGACTAGCGCACGGGGGCAATGAGCAGTTCTTC. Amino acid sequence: CATSGGLAHGGNEQFF.

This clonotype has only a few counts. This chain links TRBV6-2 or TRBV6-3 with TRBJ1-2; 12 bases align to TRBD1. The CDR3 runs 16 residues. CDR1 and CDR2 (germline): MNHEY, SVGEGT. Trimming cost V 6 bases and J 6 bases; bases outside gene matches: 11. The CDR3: CASSPPGQGALHGYTF. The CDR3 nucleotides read TGTGCCAGCAGCCCCCCGGGACAGGGGGCTTTACATGGCTACACCTTC.

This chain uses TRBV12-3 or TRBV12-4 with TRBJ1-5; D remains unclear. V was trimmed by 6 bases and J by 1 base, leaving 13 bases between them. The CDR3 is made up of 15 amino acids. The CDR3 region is CASSLSGRSNQPQHF. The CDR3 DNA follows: TGTGCCAGCAGCCTCTCGGGTCGGAGCAATCAGCCCCAGCATTTT.

The CDR3 DNA reads as TGCGCCAGCAGCTTATGGGACAGGGCCGGGGAGCAGTTCTTC. Amino acid sequence: CASSLWDRAGEQFF. The chain recombines TRBV5-1 with TRBJ2-1, with 9 bases fitting TRBD1. This CDR3 spans 14 amino acids. Germline V lookup: CDR1 SGHRS, CDR2 YFSETQ. The trim removed 2 bases at V and 10 bases at J, leaving 7 bases unmatched.

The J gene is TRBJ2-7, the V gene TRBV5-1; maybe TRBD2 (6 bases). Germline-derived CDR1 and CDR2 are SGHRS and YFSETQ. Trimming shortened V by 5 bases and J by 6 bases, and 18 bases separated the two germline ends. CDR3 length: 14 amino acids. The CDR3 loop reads CASSPGLLRSEQYF. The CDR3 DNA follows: TGCGCCAGCAGTCCGGGACTTCTGAGGAGCGAGCAGTACTTC.

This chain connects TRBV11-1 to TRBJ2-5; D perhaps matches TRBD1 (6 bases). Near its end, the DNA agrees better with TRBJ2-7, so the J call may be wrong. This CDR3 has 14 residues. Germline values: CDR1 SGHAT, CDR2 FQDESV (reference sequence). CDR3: CASSVNRVRDEQYF. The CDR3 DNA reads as TGTGCCAGCAGCGTGAACAGGGTACGGGACGAGCAGTACTTC.

In DNA form, the CDR3 reads TGTGCCAGCAGCTTATTGGGACTAGCGGGAGGAGATACGCAGTATTTT. Protein sequence: CASSLLGLAGGDTQYF. This chain joins TRBV7-9 and TRBJ2-3; 15 nucleotides agree with TRBD2. The CDR3 has 16 residues. The V gene end was trimmed by 2 bases and the J gene end by 5 bases; junction bases not matched to a gene: 2. Germline loops: CDR1 SEHNR, CDR2 FQNEAQ (reference sequence). The full variable domain, in which reference TRBV7-9 and TRBJ2-3 provide the parts outside the CDR3, is DTGVSQNPRHKITKRGQNVTFRCDPISEHNRLYWYRQTLGQGPEFLTYFQNEAQLEKSRLLSDRFSAERPKGSFSTLEIQRTEQGDSAMYLCASSLLGLAGGDTQYFGPGTRLTVL.

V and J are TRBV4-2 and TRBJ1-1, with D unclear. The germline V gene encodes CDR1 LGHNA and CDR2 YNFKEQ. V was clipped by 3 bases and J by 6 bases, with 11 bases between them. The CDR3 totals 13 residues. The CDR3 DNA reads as TGTGCCAGCAGCCAGGCTAGTTACGCTGAAGCTTTCTTT. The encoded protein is CASSQASYAEAFF.

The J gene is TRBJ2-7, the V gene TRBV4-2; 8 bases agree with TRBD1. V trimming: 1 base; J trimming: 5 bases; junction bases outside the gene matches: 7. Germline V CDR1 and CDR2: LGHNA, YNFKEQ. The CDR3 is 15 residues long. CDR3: CASSQGRTGIHEQYF. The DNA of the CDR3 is TGTGCCAGCAGCCAAGGACGGACAGGGATACACGAGCAGTACTTC.

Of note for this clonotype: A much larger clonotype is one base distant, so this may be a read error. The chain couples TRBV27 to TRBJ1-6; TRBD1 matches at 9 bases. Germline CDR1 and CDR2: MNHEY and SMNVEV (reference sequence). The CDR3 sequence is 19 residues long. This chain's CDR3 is CASSSTLGTGSSYNSPPHF. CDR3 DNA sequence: TGTGCCAGCAGTTCCACGTTGGGGACAGGGAGCTCCTATAATTCACCCCCCCACTTT.

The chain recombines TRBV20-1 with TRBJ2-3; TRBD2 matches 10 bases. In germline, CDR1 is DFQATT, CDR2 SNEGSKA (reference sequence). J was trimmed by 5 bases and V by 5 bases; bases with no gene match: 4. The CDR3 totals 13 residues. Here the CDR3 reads CSAGGTSEDTQYF. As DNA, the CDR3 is TGCAGTGCTGGAGGGACTAGCGAAGATACGCAGTATTTT.

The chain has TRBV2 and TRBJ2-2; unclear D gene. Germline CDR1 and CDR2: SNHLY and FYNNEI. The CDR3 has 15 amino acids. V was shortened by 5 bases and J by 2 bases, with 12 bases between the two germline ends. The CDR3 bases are TGTGCCAGCAGTCGACTGGAATCCAACACCGGGGAGCTGTTTTTT. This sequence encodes CASSRLESNTGELFF.

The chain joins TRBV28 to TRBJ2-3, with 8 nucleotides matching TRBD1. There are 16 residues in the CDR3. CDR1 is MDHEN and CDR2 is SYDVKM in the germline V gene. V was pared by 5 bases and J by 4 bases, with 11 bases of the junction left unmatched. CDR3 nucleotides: TGTGCCAGCAGTCTAAACAGGGGGTTAATCCCAGATACGCAGTATTTT. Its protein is CASSLNRGLIPDTQYF.

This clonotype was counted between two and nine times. The chain's CDR3 is CSARETGDQPQHF. CDR3 coding DNA: TGCAGTGCTAGGGAGACGGGAGATCAGCCCCAGCATTTT. The gene calls are TRBV20-1 and TRBJ1-5; no definite D call. The CDR3 loop spans 13 amino acids. The germline V gene has CDR1 DFQATT and CDR2 SNEGSKA (reference sequence). V lost 3 bases to trimming and J lost 5 bases, with 11 bases between them.

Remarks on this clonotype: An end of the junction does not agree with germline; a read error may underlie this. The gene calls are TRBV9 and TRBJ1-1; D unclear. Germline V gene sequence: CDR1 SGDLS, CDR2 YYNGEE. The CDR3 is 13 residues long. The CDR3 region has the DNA TGTGCCAGCAGCGTAGCGTTGAACACTAAAGCTTTCTTT. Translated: CASSVALNTKAFF.

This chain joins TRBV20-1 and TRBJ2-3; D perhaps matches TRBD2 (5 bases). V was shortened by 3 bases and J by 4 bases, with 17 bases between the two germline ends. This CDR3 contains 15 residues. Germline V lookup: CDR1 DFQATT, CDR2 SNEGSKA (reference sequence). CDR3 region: CSASERVRTPDTQYF. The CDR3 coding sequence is TGCAGTGCTAGCGAGAGGGTCCGGACCCCAGATACGCAGTATTTT.

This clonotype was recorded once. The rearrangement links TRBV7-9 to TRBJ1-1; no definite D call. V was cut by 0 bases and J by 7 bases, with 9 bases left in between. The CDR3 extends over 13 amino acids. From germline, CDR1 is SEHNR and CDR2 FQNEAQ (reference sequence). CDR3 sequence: CASSLAHNGEAFF. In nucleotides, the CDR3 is TGTGCCAGCAGCTTAGCCCACAATGGTGAAGCTTTCTTT.

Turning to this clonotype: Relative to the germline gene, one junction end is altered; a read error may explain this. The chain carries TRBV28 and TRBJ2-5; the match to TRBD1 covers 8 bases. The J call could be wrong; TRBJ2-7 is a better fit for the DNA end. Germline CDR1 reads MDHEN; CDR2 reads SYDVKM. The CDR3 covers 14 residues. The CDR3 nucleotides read TGTGCCAACAGTTTATTACAGGGGGTCCACGAGCAGTACTTC. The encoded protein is CANSLLQGVHEQYF.

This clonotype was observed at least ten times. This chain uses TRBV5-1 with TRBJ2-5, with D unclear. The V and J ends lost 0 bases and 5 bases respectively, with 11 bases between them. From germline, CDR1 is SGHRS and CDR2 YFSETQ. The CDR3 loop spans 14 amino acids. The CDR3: CASSLENGLETQYF. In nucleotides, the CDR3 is TGCGCCAGCAGCTTGGAGAACGGTCTGGAGACCCAGTACTTC.

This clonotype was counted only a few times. For the CDR3, the DNA is TGTGCCATCAGTTTTCAGGGACTAGGCTCCTACGAGCAGTACTTC. Translating it yields CAISFQGLGSYEQYF. The chain is built from TRBV10-3 and TRBJ2-7; TRBD2 agrees at 8 bases. Germline assignment: CDR1 ENHRY and CDR2 SYGVKD. The CDR3 covers 15 residues. After removal of 5 bases from V and 0 bases from J, the junction contained 6 bases not matched to a gene.

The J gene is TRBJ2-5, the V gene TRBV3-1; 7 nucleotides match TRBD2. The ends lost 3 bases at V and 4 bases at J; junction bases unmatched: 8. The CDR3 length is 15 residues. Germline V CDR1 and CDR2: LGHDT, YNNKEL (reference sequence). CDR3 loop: CASSHRRESRETQYF. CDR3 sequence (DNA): TGTGCCAGCAGCCACCGGCGGGAGAGCCGAGAGACCCAGTACTTC.

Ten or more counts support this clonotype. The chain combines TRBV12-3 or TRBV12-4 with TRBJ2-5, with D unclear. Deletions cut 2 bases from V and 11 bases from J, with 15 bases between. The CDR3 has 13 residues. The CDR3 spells CASSLSGSNFQYF. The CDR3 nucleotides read TGTGCCAGCAGTTTAAGTGGCAGCAACTTTCAGTACTTC.

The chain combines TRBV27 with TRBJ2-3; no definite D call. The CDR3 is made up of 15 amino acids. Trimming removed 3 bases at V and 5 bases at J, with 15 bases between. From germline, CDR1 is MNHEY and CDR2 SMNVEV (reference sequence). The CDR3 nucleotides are TGTGCCAGCAGTTTCGGCTGGCCCCCAGGAGATACGCAGTATTTT. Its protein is CASSFGWPPGDTQYF.

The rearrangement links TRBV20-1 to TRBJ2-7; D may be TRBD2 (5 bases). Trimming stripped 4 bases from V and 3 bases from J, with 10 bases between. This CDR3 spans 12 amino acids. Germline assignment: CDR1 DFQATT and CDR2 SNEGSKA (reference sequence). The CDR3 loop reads CSATDWDYEQYF. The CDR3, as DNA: TGCAGTGCTACGGACTGGGACTACGAGCAGTACTTC.

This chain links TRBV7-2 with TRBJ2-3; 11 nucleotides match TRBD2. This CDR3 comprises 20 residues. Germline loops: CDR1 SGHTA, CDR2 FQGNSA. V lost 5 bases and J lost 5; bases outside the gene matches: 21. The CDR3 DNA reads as TGTGCCAGCAGCGAAGTTAAGATTGGGAATAGCGGGAGGGCCGTAGATACGCAGTATTTT. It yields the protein CASSEVKIGNSGRAVDTQYF.

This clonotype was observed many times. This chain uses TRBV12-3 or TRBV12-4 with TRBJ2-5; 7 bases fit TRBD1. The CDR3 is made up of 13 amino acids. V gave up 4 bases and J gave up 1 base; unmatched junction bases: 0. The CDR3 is CASSWTGQETQYF. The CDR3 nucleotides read TGTGCCAGCAGTTGGACAGGCCAAGAGACCCAGTACTTC.

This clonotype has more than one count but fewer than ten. CDR3 residues: CASSQDGYGADGTGHSYNEQFF. In DNA, the CDR3 is TGTGCCAGCAGCCAAGATGGGTATGGCGCCGACGGGACAGGACACTCCTACAATGAGCAGTTCTTC. The V gene is TRBV3-1, the J gene TRBJ2-1, with 8 bases identical to TRBD1. Unmatched junction bases numbered 19, after V lost 0 bases and J lost 0 bases. Germline-derived CDR1 and CDR2 are LGHDT and YNNKEL (reference sequence). The CDR3 consists of 22 residues.

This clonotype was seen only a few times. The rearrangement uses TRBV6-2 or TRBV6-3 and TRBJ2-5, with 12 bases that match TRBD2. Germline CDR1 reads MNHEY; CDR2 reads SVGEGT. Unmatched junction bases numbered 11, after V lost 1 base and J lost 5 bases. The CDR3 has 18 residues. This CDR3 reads CASSYYPYTSGRLETQYF. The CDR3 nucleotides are TGTGCCAGCAGTTACTATCCTTATACTAGCGGGAGGCTGGAGACCCAGTACTTC.

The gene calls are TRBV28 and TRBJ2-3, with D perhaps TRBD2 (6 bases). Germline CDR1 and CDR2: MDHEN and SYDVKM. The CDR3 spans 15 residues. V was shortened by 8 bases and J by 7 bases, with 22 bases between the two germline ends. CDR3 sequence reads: CASASLGTYGNTQYF. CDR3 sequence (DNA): TGTGCCAGCGCGTCACTGGGGACTTACGGCAATACGCAGTATTTT.

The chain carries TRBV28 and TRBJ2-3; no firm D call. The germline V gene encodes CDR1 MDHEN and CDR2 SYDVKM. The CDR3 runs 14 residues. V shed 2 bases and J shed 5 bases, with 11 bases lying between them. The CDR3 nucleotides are TGTGCCAGCAGTTTAACACCAGGTGGAGATACGCAGTATTTT. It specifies CASSLTPGGDTQYF.